Below, one TCR beta chain is given with its context. Antigen specificity is unknown. Time point specified: blood at routine non-recurrence follow-up after resection. Unsorted whole RNA samples from tumor, nontumor lung or frozen PBMC were sequenced. This record comes from a study of spatial heterogeneity in lung cancer. Study-level information: Raw sequencing reads included, on average, more than 8.5 appearances of each unique TCR and UMI combination.

Trimming cost V 0 bases and J 3 bases, with 12 bases left between them. There are 16 residues in the CDR3. In germline, CDR1 is MGHRA, CDR2 YSYEKL. One entry per CDR3 protein results from TCRdb running MiXCR on the 5' RACE reads. The sample shows over 85,000 distinct CDR3 sequences, roughly a fifth of them seen only once. General study results and limits: Ubiquitous expanded tumor TCRs showed up in blood more at resection than follow-up.

This sample comprised PBMCs, obtained at follow-up. The receptor was derived from a male donor with early-stage non-small cell lung cancer. The chain couples TRBV4-1 to TRBJ1-5; D is possibly TRBD1 (5 bases). CDR3 sequence (DNA): TGCGCCAGCAGCCAAGATGGGGCGACGTCCAATCAGCCCCAGCATTTT. Amino acids: CASSQDGATSNQPQHF.